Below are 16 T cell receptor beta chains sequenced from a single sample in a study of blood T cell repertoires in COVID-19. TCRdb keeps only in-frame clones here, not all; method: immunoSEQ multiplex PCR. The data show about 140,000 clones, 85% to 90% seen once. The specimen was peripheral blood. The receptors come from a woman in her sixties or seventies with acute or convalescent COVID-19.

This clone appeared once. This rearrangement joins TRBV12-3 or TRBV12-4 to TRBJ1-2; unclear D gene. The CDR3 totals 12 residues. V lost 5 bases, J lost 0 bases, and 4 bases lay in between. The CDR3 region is CASSTTNYGYTF. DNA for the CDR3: TGTGCCAGCAGTACAACTAACTATGGCTACACCTTC.

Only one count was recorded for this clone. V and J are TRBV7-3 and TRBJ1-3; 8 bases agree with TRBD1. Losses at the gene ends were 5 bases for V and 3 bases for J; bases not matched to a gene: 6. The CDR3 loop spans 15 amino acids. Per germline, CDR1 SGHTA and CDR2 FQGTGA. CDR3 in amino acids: CASSLQGTGGNTIYF. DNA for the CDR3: TGTGCCAGCAGCCTGCAGGGGACAGGTGGAAACACCATATATTTT.

The CDR3 spells CASSLVRGVGGVANQPQHF. The DNA of the CDR3 is TGTGCCAGCAGCTTAGTGCGGGGGGTTGGGGGCGTCGCAAATCAGCCCCAGCATTTT. This chain uses TRBV7-2 with TRBJ1-5; possible D gene TRBD1, 6 bases. This CDR3 is built from 19 residues. The V gene lost 1 base and the J gene lost 4 bases, with 23 bases spanning the gap. Germline values: CDR1 SGHTA, CDR2 FQGNSA.

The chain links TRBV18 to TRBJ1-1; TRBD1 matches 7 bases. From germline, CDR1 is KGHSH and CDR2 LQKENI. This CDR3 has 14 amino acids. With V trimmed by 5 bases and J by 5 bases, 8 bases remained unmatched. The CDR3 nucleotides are TGTGCCAGCTCAAATCGACAGGGAAGTACTGAAGCTTTCTTT. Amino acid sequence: CASSNRQGSTEAFF.

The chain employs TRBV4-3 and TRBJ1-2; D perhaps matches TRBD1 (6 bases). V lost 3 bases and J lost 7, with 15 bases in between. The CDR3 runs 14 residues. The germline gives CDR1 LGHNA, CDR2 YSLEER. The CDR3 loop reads CASSHDTGTSGYTF. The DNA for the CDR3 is TGCGCCAGCAGCCATGACACAGGGACTAGTGGCTACACCTTC.

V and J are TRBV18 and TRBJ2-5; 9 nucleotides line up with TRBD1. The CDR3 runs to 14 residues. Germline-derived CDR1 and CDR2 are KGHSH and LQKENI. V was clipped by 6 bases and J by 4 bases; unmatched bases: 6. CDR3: CASSTGGGGETQYF. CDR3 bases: TGTGCCAGCTCCACAGGGGGCGGAGGAGAGACCCAGTACTTC.

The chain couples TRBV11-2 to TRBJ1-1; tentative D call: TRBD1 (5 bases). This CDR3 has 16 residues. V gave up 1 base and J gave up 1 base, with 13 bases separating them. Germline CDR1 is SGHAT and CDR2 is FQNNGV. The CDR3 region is CASSLGGGTKNTEAFF. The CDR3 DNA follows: TGTGCCAGCAGCTTAGGGGGCGGAACAAAGAACACTGAAGCTTTCTTT.

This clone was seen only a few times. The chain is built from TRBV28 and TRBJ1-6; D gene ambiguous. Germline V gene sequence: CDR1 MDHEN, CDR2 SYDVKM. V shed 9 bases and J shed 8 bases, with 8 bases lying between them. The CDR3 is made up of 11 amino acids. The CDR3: CASEGHSPLHF. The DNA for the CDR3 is TGTGCCAGTGAGGGCCATTCACCCCTCCACTTT.

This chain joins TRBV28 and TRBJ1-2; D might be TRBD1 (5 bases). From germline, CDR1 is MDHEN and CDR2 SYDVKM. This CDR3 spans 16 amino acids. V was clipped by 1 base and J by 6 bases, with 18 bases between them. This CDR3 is CASSLFPAGQVDGYTF. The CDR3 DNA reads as TGTGCCAGCAGTTTATTCCCCGCAGGGCAAGTCGATGGCTACACCTTC.

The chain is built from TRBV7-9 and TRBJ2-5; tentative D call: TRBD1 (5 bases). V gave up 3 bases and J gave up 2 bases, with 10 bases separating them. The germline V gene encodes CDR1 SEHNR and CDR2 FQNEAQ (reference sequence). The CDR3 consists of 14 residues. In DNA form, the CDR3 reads TGTGCCAGCAGCTTTACCAGGGAACAAGAGACCCAGTACTTC. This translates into CASSFTREQETQYF.

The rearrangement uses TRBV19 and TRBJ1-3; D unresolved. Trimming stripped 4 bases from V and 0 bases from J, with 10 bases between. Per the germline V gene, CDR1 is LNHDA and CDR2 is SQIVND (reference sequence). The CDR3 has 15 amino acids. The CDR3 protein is CASSTQSFSGNTIYF. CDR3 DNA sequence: TGTGCCAGTAGTACCCAGTCATTCTCTGGAAACACCATATATTTT.

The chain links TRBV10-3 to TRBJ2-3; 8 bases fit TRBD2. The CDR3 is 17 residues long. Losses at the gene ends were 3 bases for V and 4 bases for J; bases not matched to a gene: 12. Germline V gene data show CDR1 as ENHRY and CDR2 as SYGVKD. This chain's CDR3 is CAISDTSRGGLSDTQYF. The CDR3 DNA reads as TGTGCCATCAGTGACACTAGCCGGGGGGGCCTGTCAGATACGCAGTATTTT.

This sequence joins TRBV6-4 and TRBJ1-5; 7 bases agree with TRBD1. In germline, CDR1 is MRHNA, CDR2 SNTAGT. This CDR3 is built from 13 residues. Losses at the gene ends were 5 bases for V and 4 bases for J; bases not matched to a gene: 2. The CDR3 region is CASSLDRNQPQHF. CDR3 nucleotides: TGTGCCAGCAGTTTGGACAGGAATCAGCCCCAGCATTTT.

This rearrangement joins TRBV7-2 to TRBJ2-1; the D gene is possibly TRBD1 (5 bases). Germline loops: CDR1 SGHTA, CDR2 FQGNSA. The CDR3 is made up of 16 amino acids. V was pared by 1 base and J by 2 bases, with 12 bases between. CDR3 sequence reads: CASSLVGQGPYNEQFF. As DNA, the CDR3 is TGTGCCAGCAGCTTAGTAGGCCAGGGCCCCTACAATGAGCAGTTCTTC.

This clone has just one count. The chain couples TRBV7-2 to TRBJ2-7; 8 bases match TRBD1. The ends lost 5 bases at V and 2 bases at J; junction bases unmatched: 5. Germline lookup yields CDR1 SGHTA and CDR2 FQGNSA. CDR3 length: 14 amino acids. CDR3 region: CASSHRTGTYEQYF. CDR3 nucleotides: TGTGCCAGCAGCCACCGGACAGGGACCTACGAGCAGTACTTC.

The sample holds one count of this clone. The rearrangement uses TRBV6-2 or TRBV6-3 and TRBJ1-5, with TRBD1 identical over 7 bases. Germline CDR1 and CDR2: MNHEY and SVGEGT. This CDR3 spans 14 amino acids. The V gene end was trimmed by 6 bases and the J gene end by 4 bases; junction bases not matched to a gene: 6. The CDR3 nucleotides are TGTGCCAGCAGCCCCACGACAGGGAATCAGCCCCAGCATTTT. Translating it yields CASSPTTGNQPQHF.